This T cell receptor (beta chain) is drawn from a study of beta chain features in type 1 diabetes. The study, taken as a whole, reports: TCRB CDR3s from Type 1 diabetes patients were moderately but significantly shorter in all four CD4+ subsets.

This clone was seen a few times. Its antigen is undetermined. Sorting that relied on CD45RO/CCR7/CD25/CD127/CD95/CD27 yielded CD4+ naive, central memory, regulatory and stem cell-like memory cells. Over 95% purity was reached by all sorted populations. cDNA synthesis used the whole RNA isolate, giving expressed TCRB sequences. TCRdb's copy holds only in-frame clones and misses some; the assay was immunoSEQ multiplex PCR. The data hold over 150,000 clones, with about 7.9% observed a single time. This CDR3 contains 14 residues. Trimming took off 3 bases at V and 2 bases at J, with 11 bases between the two ends. CDR1 and CDR2 from the germline V gene are LNHNV and YYDKDF (reference sequence).

This receptor was identified in a man aged 18-30 years with type 1 diabetes. This sequence joins TRBV15 and TRBJ2-7; D perhaps matches TRBD2 (5 bases). Sequences were obtained from central memory CD4+ T cells from blood. CDR3 residues: CATSSYDGTYEQYF. The CDR3 DNA reads TGTGCCACCAGCAGTTACGACGGGACCTACGAGCAGTACTTC.